The rows below give T cell receptor beta chains drawn from one sample of a study of beta chain features in type 1 diabetes. Clones were sequenced by immunoSEQ multiplex PCR, and TCRdb holds only the in-frame ones, with some missing. This table has over 120,000 clones, about 13% appearing once. The sequenced sample was central memory CD4+ T cells from blood. The origin of the receptors is a man between 18 and 29 years old with type 1 diabetes. CDR3s include the opening cysteine and the closing phenylalanine or tryptophan. D genes are given only for firm matches. Some rows mark clone size as missing; the rest say once, few, many or name a class of expanded clone.

TRBD1	TRBV5-4	few	TRBJ2-5	TGTGCCAGCAGCTTAGGGGACAGGGCGACCCAGTACTTC	CASSLGDRATQYF
.	TRBV7-9	few	TRBJ2-3	TGTGCCAGCAGCCCAGGGTCCACAGATACGCAGTATTTT	CASSPGSTDTQYF
.	TRBV7-2	few	TRBJ1-5	TGTGCCAGCAGCTTAGCGCTAGGGAGCAATCAGCCCCAGCATTTT	CASSLALGSNQPQHF
.	TRBV6-1	.	TRBJ2-5	TGTGCCAGCAGTGAAAGGCCAAGGGGCCAAGAGACCCAGTACTTC	CASSERPRGQETQYF
.	TRBV5-4	many	TRBJ2-1	TGTGCCAGCAGCTTATCAACAGGGTTTTCGAATGAGCAGTTCTTC	CASSLSTGFSNEQFF
.	TRBV7-9	few	TRBJ2-1	TGTGCCAGCAGCTCCGTCTACAATGAGCAGTTCTTC	CASSSVYNEQFF
.	TRBV30	.	TRBJ2-5	TGTGCCTGGAGTGTAAAGGGGTTACAAGAGACCCAGTACTTC	CAWSVKGLQETQYF
.	TRBV18	few	TRBJ2-1	TGTGCCAGCTCAATGGAGTATGAGCAGTTCTTC	CASSMEYEQFF
.	TRBV4-1	many	TRBJ1-2	TGCGCCAGCAGCCATCCTAACTATGGCTACACCTTC	CASSHPNYGYTF
.	TRBV15	few	TRBJ1-1	TGTGCCACCAGCAGAGAACAGGCCGCCGCGGGCACTGAAGCTTTCTTT	CATSREQAAAGTEAFF
.	TRBV10-3	few	TRBJ1-1	TGTGCCATCAGTGATTTGCAGGGCCGAGGCACTGAAGCTTTCTTT	CAISDLQGRGTEAFF
TRBD1	TRBV28	few	TRBJ1-1	TGTGCCAGCAGTTCCCCGACAGGGAGGACCACTGAAGCTTTCTTT	CASSSPTGRTTEAFF
.	TRBV6-6	.	TRBJ2-5	TGTGCCAGCTTAGGGACCGCAGGGCGGGAGACCCAGTACTTC	CASLGTAGRETQYF
.	TRBV10-3	few	TRBJ1-1	TGTGCTACGGTCGAGTCGGTTAGCACTGAAGCTTTCTTT	CATVESVSTEAFF
.	TRBV10-1	.	TRBJ1-1	TGCGCCAGCAGTGAAGGGGTTACTGAAGCTTTCTTT	CASSEGVTEAFF
.	TRBV28	.	TRBJ1-1	TGTGCCAGCAGCCGGAGAAGGGAAGCTTTCTTT	CASSRRREAFF
.	TRBV15	many	TRBJ2-2	TGTGCCACCAGCCCTCTGTCGGGGGAGACCGGGGAGCTGTTTTTT	CATSPLSGETGELFF
.	TRBV10-3	.	TRBJ2-1	TGTGCCAGAAAACAACAGGGAACGGATGAGCAGTTCTTC	CARKQQGTDEQFF
.	TRBV16	.	TRBJ1-1	TGTGCCAGCAGCCTAAACAGGGTAATGAACACTGAAGCTTTCTTT	CASSLNRVMNTEAFF
.	TRBV25-1	.	TRBJ1-2	TGTGCCAGCAGTGTTGGTAGAGACAACTATGGCTACACCTTC	CASSVGRDNYGYTF
.	TRBV19	.	TRBJ2-1	TGTGCCAGTAGTATTTCGGAGGGCCCGTACAATGAGCAGTTCTTC	CASSISEGPYNEQFF
.	TRBV5-4	.	TRBJ2-7	TGTGCCAGCAGCTTGGATTCGGTTAGCTCCGAGCAGTACTTC	CASSLDSVSSEQYF
TRBD1	TRBV6-5	few	TRBJ2-7	TGTGCCAGCAGTCGTCTCAGGGGGTCCTACGAGCAGTACTTC	CASSRLRGSYEQYF
.	TRBV7-3	.	TRBJ2-1	TGTGCCAGCAGCTCCCATCGGGGCGACAATGAGCAGTTCTTC	CASSSHRGDNEQFF
.	TRBV5-1	.	TRBJ2-7	TGCGCCAGCAGCTTACAGGGTCCCCCCTACGAGCAGTACTTC	CASSLQGPPYEQYF
TRBD1	TRBV6-5	.	TRBJ1-6	TGTGCCAGCAGTTACCGACCCCCGGGACAGCCCCCGGCCCTCCACTTT	CASSYRPPGQPPALHF
TRBD1	TRBV7-9	few	TRBJ1-1	TGTGCCAGCAGCTCGAGGACAGGGGGCAACACTGAAGCTTTCTTT	CASSSRTGGNTEAFF
.	TRBV5-1	.	TRBJ2-3	TGCGCCAGCAGCCCGGACTCAGCCCGCACAGATACGCAGTATTTT	CASSPDSARTDTQYF
.	TRBV29-1	.	TRBJ2-7	TGCAGCGTTCAGCCCCCAGGAGCTACCGAGCAGTACTTC	CSVQPPGATEQYF
.	TRBV4-2	few	TRBJ1-1	TGTGCCAGCAGCCTCGAGAACCGACCCACTGAAGCTTTCTTT	CASSLENRPTEAFF
TRBD1	TRBV28	few	TRBJ2-3	TGTGCCAGCAGTTTGGGGACAGGGGCAGATACGCAGTATTTT	CASSLGTGADTQYF
TRBD1	TRBV18	.	TRBJ1-1	TGTGCCAGCTCGCCGGACAGGGCGAACACTGAAGCTTTCTTT	CASSPDRANTEAFF
TRBD1	TRBV6-6	once	TRBJ1-5	TGTGCCAGCAACCCAAGACAGGGTGATCAGCCCCAGCATTTT	CASNPRQGDQPQHF
TRBD2	TRBV6-1	few	TRBJ2-7	TGTGCCAGCAGTGAGGTAGCGGGGAAGGGCTACGAGCAGTACTTC	CASSEVAGKGYEQYF
.	TRBV19	.	TRBJ2-2	TGTGCCAGTAGTATACTGGACCCCGGGGAGCTGTTTTTT	CASSILDPGELFF
.	TRBV11-1	.	TRBJ2-5	TGTGCCAGCAGCTCGGACGGAGCGGAGACCCAGTACTTC	CASSSDGAETQYF
.	TRBV5-1	few	TRBJ1-4	TGCGCCAGCAGAGAGGGCCCAACTAATGAAAAACTGTTTTTT	CASREGPTNEKLFF
.	TRBV19	.	TRBJ1-1	TGTGCCAGTAGCCTGGACGCGGGGAACACTGAAGCTTTCTTT	CASSLDAGNTEAFF
TRBD1	TRBV25-1	few	TRBJ2-5	TGTGCCAGCAGTGAATTACAGGGGGCGAGGATTGAGACCCAGTACTTC	CASSELQGARIETQYF
TRBD1	TRBV5-4	few	TRBJ2-6	TGTGCCAGCAGCCCAGGACAGGGTCCTGGGGCCAACGTCCTGACTTTC	CASSPGQGPGANVLTF
.	TRBV10-1	few	TRBJ2-5	TGCGCCAGCAGTGGACGGGGTGCGGCAGGGGCTCGGGAAGAGACCCAGTACTTC	CASSGRGAAGAREETQYF
.	TRBV9	.	TRBJ2-7	TGTGCCAGCAGCGTAGGTGACTCCCTAAGGACTAACGAGCAGTACTTC	CASSVGDSLRTNEQYF
.	TRBV9	few	TRBJ1-1	TGTGCCAGCAGCGTAGAAGGGTGGAGCACTGAAGCTTTCTTT	CASSVEGWSTEAFF
.	TRBV2	few	TRBJ2-1	TGTGCCAGCAGTCCTTTCGATGAGCAGTTCTTC	CASSPFDEQFF
.	TRBV30	.	TRBJ1-3	TGTGCCTGGAGACGTCACTCTGGAAACACCATATATTTT	CAWRRHSGNTIYF